This TCR beta chain is drawn from a study of cytomegalovirus exposure and HLA in healthy donors. Overall study context: In an early release, HLA-typed donors contributed tens of millions of unique TCR sequences.

The PCR made use of 60 Vbeta and 13 Jbeta primers. Clones were sequenced by immunoSEQ multiplex PCR, and TCRdb holds only the in-frame ones, with some missing. The repertoire holds about 110,000 clones, with over 65% as singletons. Trimming removed 6 bases from V and 6 bases from J, with 14 bases in between. The germline CDR1 and CDR2 sequences are LGHNT and FRNRAP. This CDR3 comprises 13 residues. The chain carries TRBV12-5 and TRBJ1-1; TRBD1 is a possible D gene (6 bases). Sequencing used PBMCs. The clonotype comes from a woman aged 30 to 39 in good health and CMV-seronegative. The CDR3 reads CASGDGGLAEAFF. The CDR3 DNA reads as TGTGCTAGTGGCGACGGGGGGCTCGCTGAAGCTTTCTTT.